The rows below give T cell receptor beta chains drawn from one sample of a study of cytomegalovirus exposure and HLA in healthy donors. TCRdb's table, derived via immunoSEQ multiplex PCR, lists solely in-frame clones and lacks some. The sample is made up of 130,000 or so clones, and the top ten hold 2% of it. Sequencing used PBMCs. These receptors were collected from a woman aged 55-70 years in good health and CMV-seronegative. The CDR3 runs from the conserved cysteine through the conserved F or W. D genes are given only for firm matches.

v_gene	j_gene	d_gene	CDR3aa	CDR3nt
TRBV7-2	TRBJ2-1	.	CASSRRQVTNEQFF	TGTGCCAGCAGCCGAAGACAGGTCACCAATGAGCAGTTCTTC
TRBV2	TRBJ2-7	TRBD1	CASLLSPATGAEEQYF	TGTGCCAGTCTCCTATCCCCCGCGACAGGGGCGGAGGAGCAGTACTTC
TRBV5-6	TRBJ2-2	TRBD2	CASSSTSGRASNTGELFF	TGTGCCAGCAGCTCTACTAGCGGGAGGGCCTCGAACACCGGGGAGCTGTTTTTT
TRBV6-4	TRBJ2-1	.	CASSDGQGSGNEQFF	TGTGCCAGCAGTGACGGGCAGGGGTCGGGCAATGAGCAGTTCTTC
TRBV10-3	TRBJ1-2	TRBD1	CAIRPGQGATGYTF	TGTGCCATCAGACCCGGACAGGGGGCGACTGGCTACACCTTC
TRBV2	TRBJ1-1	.	CASASGGMNTEAFF	TGTGCCAGCGCCAGCGGGGGGATGAACACTGAAGCTTTCTTT
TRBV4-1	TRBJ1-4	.	CASSQDGLGGELFF	TGCGCCAGCAGCCAAGATGGGCTCGGGGGTGAACTGTTTTTT
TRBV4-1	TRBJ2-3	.	CASSQQGPVAGDTQYF	TGCGCCAGCAGCCAACAGGGCCCAGTGGCAGGAGATACGCAGTATTTT
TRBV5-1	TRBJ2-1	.	CASSLVGGGFDKEQFF	TGCGCCAGCAGCTTGGTAGGCGGGGGCTTCGACAAGGAGCAGTTCTTC
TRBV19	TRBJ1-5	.	CASRGGGDQPQHF	TGTGCCAGTCGGGGGGGAGGCGATCAGCCCCAGCATTTT
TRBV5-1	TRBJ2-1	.	CASSSTGSSYNEQFF	TGCGCCAGCAGTTCTACAGGGAGCTCCTACAATGAGCAGTTCTTC
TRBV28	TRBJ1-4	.	CASSLWGSRGEKLFF	TGTGCCAGCAGTTTATGGGGGAGTCGGGGTGAAAAACTGTTTTTT
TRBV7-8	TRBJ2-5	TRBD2	CASSPRLAGGETQYF	TGTGCCAGCAGTCCCCGACTAGCGGGGGGGGAGACCCAGTACTTC
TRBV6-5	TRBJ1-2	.	CASSPGTNYGYTF	TGTGCCAGCAGCCCGGGGACTAACTATGGCTACACCTTC
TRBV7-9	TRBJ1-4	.	CASSRGVITTNEKLFF	TGTGCCAGCAGCCGGGGGGTGATCACAACTAATGAAAAACTGTTTTTT
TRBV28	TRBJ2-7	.	CASRQGPYEQYF	TGTGCCAGCAGACAGGGCCCCTACGAGCAGTACTTC
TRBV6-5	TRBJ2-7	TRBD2	CASSYFLAGGAYEQYF	TGTGCCAGCAGTTACTTCCTAGCGGGGGGGGCCTACGAGCAGTACTTC
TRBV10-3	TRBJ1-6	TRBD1	CAISESAGGSYNSPLHF	TGTGCCATCAGTGAGTCGGCAGGGGGCTCCTATAATTCACCCCTCCACTTT
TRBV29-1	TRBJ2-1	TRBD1	CSSTVGTGGLNEQFF	TGCAGCTCCACAGTGGGGACAGGGGGTCTAAATGAGCAGTTCTTC
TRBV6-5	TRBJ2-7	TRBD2	CASSSPAGGTPYEQYF	TGTGCCAGCAGTTCCCCAGCGGGAGGAACTCCCTACGAGCAGTACTTC
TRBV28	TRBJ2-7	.	CASRERPRRGEQYF	TGTGCCAGCAGGGAGCGGCCGAGGAGGGGCGAGCAGTACTTC
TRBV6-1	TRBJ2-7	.	CASSVEVSYEQYF	TGTGCCAGCAGTGTTGAGGTCTCCTACGAGCAGTACTTC
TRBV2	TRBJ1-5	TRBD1	CASTRDREAQPQHF	TGTGCCAGCACCCGGGACAGGGAAGCTCAGCCCCAGCATTTT
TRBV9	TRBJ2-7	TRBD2	CASSVGGTRGYEQYF	TGTGCCAGCAGCGTAGGGGGGACTAGAGGATACGAGCAGTACTTC
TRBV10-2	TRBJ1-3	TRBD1	CASSGQGDTIYF	TGCGCCAGTTCGGGACAGGGGGACACCATATATTTT
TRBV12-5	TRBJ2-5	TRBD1	CASGKRGQGPRETQYF	TGTGCTAGTGGGAAAAGAGGACAGGGTCCTAGGGAGACCCAGTACTTC
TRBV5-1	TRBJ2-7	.	CASRSREYGYEQYF	TGCGCCAGCAGGAGCCGGGAGTACGGCTACGAGCAGTACTTC
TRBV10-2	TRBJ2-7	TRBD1	CASSETGAYEQYF	TGCGCCAGCAGTGAGACAGGGGCCTACGAGCAGTACTTC
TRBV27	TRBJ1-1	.	CASPLKAVNTEAFF	TGTGCCAGCCCTCTTAAAGCGGTGAACACTGAAGCTTTCTTT
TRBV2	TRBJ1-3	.	CASSPVSSSGNTIYF	TGTGCCAGCAGCCCCGTGAGCTCCTCTGGAAACACCATATATTTT
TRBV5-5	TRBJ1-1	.	CASSPLNTEAFF	TGTGCCAGCAGCCCTCTTAACACTGAAGCTTTCTTT
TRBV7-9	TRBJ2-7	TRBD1	CASSPVVGQGAGEQYF	TGTGCCAGCAGCCCGGTGGTTGGACAGGGGGCGGGGGAGCAGTACTTC
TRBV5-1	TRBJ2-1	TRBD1	CASRDSVFDEQFF	TGCGCCAGCCGGGACAGCGTTTTTGATGAGCAGTTCTTC
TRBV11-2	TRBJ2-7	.	CASSSQIRGSEQYF	TGTGCCAGCAGCTCCCAAATAAGGGGAAGCGAGCAGTACTTC
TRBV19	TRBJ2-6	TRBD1	CASSARGTGGSGANVLTF	TGTGCCAGTAGTGCAAGGGGGACAGGGGGCTCTGGGGCCAACGTCCTGACTTTC
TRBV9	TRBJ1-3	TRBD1	CASSVEPGQGIGNTIYF	TGTGCCAGCAGCGTAGAGCCGGGACAGGGAATAGGAAACACCATATATTTT
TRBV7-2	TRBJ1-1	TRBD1	CASSFGTGSLAFF	TGTGCCAGCAGCTTCGGGACAGGGAGTTTGGCTTTCTTT
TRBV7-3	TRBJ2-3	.	CASSGGSEDTQYF	TGTGCCAGCAGTGGTGGTAGCGAAGATACGCAGTATTTT
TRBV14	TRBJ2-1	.	CASSRGSYNEQFF	TGTGCCAGCAGCCGAGGGAGTTACAATGAGCAGTTCTTC
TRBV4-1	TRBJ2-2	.	CASSQNGAPGELFF	TGCGCCAGCAGCCAAAATGGGGCGCCCGGGGAGCTGTTTTTT
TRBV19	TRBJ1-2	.	CASSRMPSDRGLYGYTF	TGTGCCAGTAGTAGGATGCCATCGGACAGAGGCCTCTATGGCTACACCTTC
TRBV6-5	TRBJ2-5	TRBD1	CASSYSGQGAGTQYF	TGTGCCAGCAGTTACTCGGGACAGGGGGCTGGGACCCAGTACTTC
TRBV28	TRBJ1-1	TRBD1	CASSRTGGNTEAFF	TGTGCCAGCAGTCGGACAGGGGGCAACACTGAAGCTTTCTTT
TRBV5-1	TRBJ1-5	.	CASSLGPGEPQHF	TGCGCCAGCAGCTTGGGCCCGGGGGAGCCCCAGCATTTT
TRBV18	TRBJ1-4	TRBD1	CASSPLISSGGQGKLFF	TGTGCCAGCTCCCCCCTAATATCTTCAGGGGGGCAAGGAAAACTGTTTTTT
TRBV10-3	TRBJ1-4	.	CATGLYRAANEKLFF	TGTGCCACCGGGCTGTACAGGGCTGCTAATGAAAAACTGTTTTTT
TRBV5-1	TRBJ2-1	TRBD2	CASLSTGTSREGEQFF	TGCGCCAGCCTATCGACCGGGACTAGCAGGGAGGGTGAGCAGTTCTTC